This T cell receptor (beta chain) is from a study of regulatory T cells in long-lasting Graves disease. Study-wide results and limits: Favored gene segments in persistent disease were TRBV28, TRBJ1-2 and TRBJ2-5.

Many counts were recorded for this clonotype. Its specificity is unknown. The time point denotes: persistent/refractory GD, antithyroid drugs over 5 years with positive TRAb. PBMC RNA served as the TCR library source. HTBI primers from iRepertoire and Arm-PCR of CDR3 regions yielded the TCR beta libraries. Via MiXCR, TCRdb re-called the multiplex PCR reads, giving one row per CDR3 protein. The profile shows a few hundred thousand distinct CDR3 sequences, 23% of them singletons. This CDR3 contains 15 residues. CDR1 is DFQATT, CDR2 SNEGSKA, per germline (reference sequence). With 3 bases removed from V and 7 bases from J, the gap between germline ends came to 16 bases.

The starting material was peripheral blood mononuclear cells (PBMCs), obtained when the disease was refractory, from a patient treated with antithyroid drugs. The V and J genes are TRBV20-1 and TRBJ1-6; no clear D. The clonotype was recovered from a female donor with Graves disease. The CDR3 region has the DNA TGCAGTGCTAGGGGGAGGACCCTGGAGAATTCACCCCTCCACTTT. Translation: CSARGRTLENSPLHF.